This TCR beta chain is drawn from a study of cytomegalovirus exposure and HLA in healthy donors. Study overall: An earlier analysis found around 100 million unique TCR beta sequences from around 180 million T cells. There were about 85 million unique TCRs (from HLA-typed donors) in an early data release.

Healthy bone marrow donors made up the donor group. PCR amplification relied on 60 Vbeta primers (plus 13 Jbeta primers). Clones were sequenced by immunoSEQ multiplex PCR, and TCRdb holds only the in-frame ones, with some missing. The sample records around 100,000 clones, about 59% being singletons. The table lists this clone with a count of one. Its antigen is as yet unknown. Study-wide results and limits: Roughly even sequencing depth across donors was the assumption behind the presence/absence analyses.

Looked up from germline, CDR1 is SGHRS and CDR2 is YFSETQ. The CDR3 totals 15 residues. J was trimmed by 7 bases and V by 4 bases; bases with no gene match: 9. Sequenced: PBMCs. This receptor was obtained from a young man in good health and CMV-seropositive. The chain couples TRBV5-1 to TRBJ1-4; 8 bases match TRBD1. CDR3 residues: CASSPSGGVGEKLFF. The CDR3 region has the DNA TGCGCCAGCAGCCCTTCAGGGGGCGTCGGTGAAAAACTGTTTTTT.